Each of the 20 T cell receptor beta chains below was sequenced from the same sample in a study of technical replicates of blood from several donors. The repertoire was sequenced with immunoSEQ multiplex PCR; TCRdb's copy has only in-frame clones and lacks some. This sample carries under 70,000 clones, about 90% of them seen once, and the ten largest clones take 0.38%. Sequenced material: T cells isolated from PBMCs. The receptor set was obtained from a human donor in good health.

V and J are TRBV6-1 and TRBJ2-4; 7 bases fit TRBD1. This CDR3 contains 16 residues. The germline gives CDR1 MNHNS, CDR2 SASEGT. Losses at the gene ends were 2 bases for V and 1 base for J; bases not matched to a gene: 5. The CDR3 sequence is CASSELQGVAKNIQYF. The CDR3 nucleotides are TGTGCCAGCAGTGAATTGCAGGGGGTTGCCAAAAACATTCAGTACTTC.

The chain links TRBV7-2 to TRBJ1-2; D ambiguous. V lost 2 bases, J lost 1 base, and 5 bases lay in between. The CDR3 totals 13 residues. The germline CDR1 and CDR2 sequences are SGHTA and FQGNSA. CDR3 amino acids: CASSLPDNYGYTF. The DNA for the CDR3 is TGTGCCAGCAGCTTACCAGATAACTATGGCTACACCTTC.

The chain employs TRBV4-1 and TRBJ1-2, with 7 nucleotides matching TRBD1. V lost 0 bases to trimming and J lost 8 bases; unmatched junction nucleotides: 9. From germline, CDR1 is MGHRA and CDR2 YSYEKL. This CDR3 region has 15 residues. As DNA, the CDR3 is TGCGCCAGCAGCCAAGATTTCCGAGACAGGGACGGCTACACCTTC. This gives the protein CASSQDFRDRDGYTF.

The rearrangement joins TRBV10-3 to TRBJ2-6; D perhaps matches TRBD1 (5 bases). V lost 0 bases, J lost 2 bases, and 8 bases lay in between. The CDR3 consists of 16 residues. CDR1 is ENHRY, CDR2 SYGVKD, per germline. CDR3 protein: CAISESAGTGANVLTF. CDR3 sequence (DNA): TGTGCCATCAGTGAGTCTGCAGGGACTGGGGCCAACGTCCTGACTTTC.

The V gene is TRBV27, the J gene TRBJ2-7; D is unclear. Germline-derived CDR1 and CDR2 are MNHEY and SMNVEV (reference sequence). V lost 9 bases, J lost 3 bases, and 15 bases lay in between. The CDR3 is made up of 13 amino acids. The DNA for the CDR3 is TGTGCCAGTTCTTTGACTGCTATCTACGAGCAGTACTTC. Amino acid sequence: CASSLTAIYEQYF.

This clone was found a few times. The chain combines TRBV10-1 with TRBJ1-1; D is unclear. V was cut by 7 bases and J by 5 bases, with 14 bases left in between. This CDR3 region has 13 residues. CDR1 WNHNN and CDR2 SYGVQD come from the germline V gene (reference sequence). In DNA form, the CDR3 reads TGCGCCAGCAAATCGGGAGAGGAAACTGAAGCTTTCTTT. Its protein product is CASKSGEETEAFF.

The chain has TRBV7-2 and TRBJ1-4; TRBD1 matches at 7 bases. The CDR3 contains 17 residues. V was pared by 2 bases and J by 0 bases, with 6 bases of the junction left unmatched. In germline, CDR1 is SGHTA, CDR2 FQGNSA. The CDR3 coding sequence is TGTGCCAGCAGCTTAACAGGGGCAATCCCAACTAATGAAAAACTGTTTTTT. Encoded protein: CASSLTGAIPTNEKLFF.

The V and J genes are TRBV25-1 and TRBJ2-7; TRBD1 aligns across 9 bases. V lost 6 bases to trimming and J lost 4 bases; unmatched junction nucleotides: 4. CDR1 MGHDK and CDR2 SYGVNS come from the germline V gene. This CDR3 region has 13 residues. The CDR3: CASRGTGWYEQYF. In DNA, the CDR3 is TGTGCCAGCAGGGGGACAGGGTGGTACGAGCAGTACTTC.

V is TRBV7-2 and J is TRBJ1-2; TRBD1 matches 7 bases. The J segment lost 8 bases and the V segment lost 5 bases, leaving 14 bases of the junction unmatched. This CDR3 comprises 15 residues. Looked up from germline, CDR1 is SGHTA and CDR2 is FQGNSA. The CDR3 protein is CASSPSGGGALGYTF. The CDR3 nucleotides read TGTGCCAGCAGCCCAAGTGGAGGGGGCGCGTTAGGCTACACCTTC.

The CDR3 region is CASSSGQVGEQYF. DNA of the CDR3: TGTGCCAGCAGCTCGGGACAGGTCGGCGAGCAGTACTTC. The V gene is TRBV7-3, the J gene TRBJ2-7; 8 positions agree with TRBD1. Trimming removed 4 bases from V and 6 bases from J; junction bases left unmatched: 5. Germline V gene lookup returns CDR1 SGHTA and CDR2 FQGTGA. This CDR3 is 13 amino acids long. Full variable domain (missing parts from reference TRBV7-3 and TRBJ2-7): GAGVSQTPSNKVTEKGKYVELRCDPISGHTALYWYRQSLGQGPEFLIYFQGTGAADDSGLPNDRFFAVRPEGSVSTLKIQRTERGDSAVYLCASSSGQVGEQYFGPGTRLTVT.

The genes are TRBV5-1 and TRBJ2-2; 9 bases map to TRBD2. There are 16 residues in the CDR3. Germline V gives CDR1 SGHRS, CDR2 YFSETQ. Trimming cost V 4 bases and J 4 bases; bases outside gene matches: 8. The CDR3 nucleotides read TGCGCCAGCAGCGCAAGGACTAGCGTCGGCACCGGGGAGCTGTTTTTT. Translated: CASSARTSVGTGELFF. Variable domain in full (rest from reference TRBV5-1 and TRBJ2-2): KAGVTQTPRYLIKTRGQQVTLSCSPISGHRSVSWYQQTPGQGLQFLFEYFSETQRNKGNFPGRFSGRQFSNSRSEMNVSTLELGDSALYLCASSARTSVGTGELFFGEGSRLTVL.

V is TRBV6-1 and J is TRBJ2-1; D is perhaps TRBD2 (6 bases). Trimming removed 1 base at V and 5 bases at J, with 18 bases between. Germline-derived CDR1 and CDR2 are MNHNS and SASEGT. This CDR3 has 17 amino acids. The CDR3 here is CASSEERAQGGDNEQFF. The DNA for the CDR3 is TGTGCCAGCAGTGAAGAACGGGCCCAGGGCGGGGACAATGAGCAGTTCTTC.

This sequence joins TRBV6-1 and TRBJ2-7; the D gene is possibly TRBD2 (5 bases). The ends were cut back, 3 bases at V and 0 bases at J, with 18 bases in the middle. The CDR3 runs 17 residues. The germline V gene encodes CDR1 MNHNS and CDR2 SASEGT. The CDR3 loop is CASSDPTEGHSSYEQYF. The CDR3 DNA follows: TGTGCCAGCAGTGATCCCACCGAGGGCCACAGCTCCTACGAGCAGTACTTC.

A single count supports this clone. This chain connects TRBV27 to TRBJ2-7; 10 bases match TRBD2. Germline V gives CDR1 MNHEY, CDR2 SMNVEV (reference sequence). V shed 6 bases, J shed 7 bases, and the junction held 3 bases outside the gene matches. This CDR3 has 12 amino acids. The CDR3 sequence: CASRKLAGEQYF. For the CDR3, the DNA is TGTGCCAGCAGGAAACTAGCGGGAGAGCAGTACTTC.

This clone was counted a single time. The rearrangement links TRBV19 to TRBJ1-5, with D possibly TRBD1 on 5 matching bases. V was cut by 7 bases and J by 4 bases, with 23 bases left in between. This CDR3 spans 17 amino acids. Germline V gene data show CDR1 as LNHDA and CDR2 as SQIVND (reference sequence). The CDR3 is CASNHPTWGEINQPQHF. The CDR3, as DNA: TGTGCCAGTAACCACCCGACTTGGGGGGAAATAAATCAGCCCCAGCATTTT.

This sequence joins TRBV6-6 and TRBJ2-5, with 9 bases that match TRBD1. Unmatched junction bases numbered 12, after V lost 10 bases and J lost 3 bases. The length of the CDR3 is 15 residues. CDR1 is MNHNY and CDR2 is SVGAGI in the germline V gene (reference sequence). The DNA for the CDR3 is TGTGCCACTAGCGTACCCGGGACAGGGAAAGAGACCCAGTACTTC. It specifies CATSVPGTGKETQYF.

DNA of the CDR3: TGTGCCTGGAGTAAAACAGGGGCCATGGAGACCCAGTACTTC. Protein product: CAWSKTGAMETQYF. The chain has TRBV30 and TRBJ2-5, with 7 bases identical to TRBD1. Per the germline V gene, CDR1 is GTSNPN and CDR2 is SVGIG (reference sequence). CDR3 length: 14 amino acids. The junction had 8 bases not matched to a gene; V was cut back by 2 bases and J by 5 bases.

J is TRBJ1-5 and V is TRBV28, with 7 bases lining up with TRBD1. V gave up 9 bases and J gave up 6 bases; unmatched junction bases: 14. The CDR3 covers 15 residues. Germline V gives CDR1 MDHEN, CDR2 SYDVKM. The CDR3 DNA reads as TGTGCCAGAATCATCCCGACAGGGTTCGCTCAGCCCCAGCATTTT. As protein: CARIIPTGFAQPQHF.

This chain uses TRBV29-1 with TRBJ2-1, with 10 bases aligning to TRBD2. The J segment lost 3 bases and the V segment lost 3 bases, leaving 11 bases of the junction unmatched. Germline CDR1 and CDR2: SQVTM and ANQGSEA. CDR3 size: 17 residues. This CDR3 is CSVDYVSSGRYYNEQFF. CDR3 nucleotide sequence: TGCAGCGTTGATTATGTGAGTAGCGGGAGGTACTACAATGAGCAGTTCTTC.

The rearrangement links TRBV11-2 to TRBJ2-3; a possible D gene is TRBD2 (6 bases). The germline gives CDR1 SGHAT, CDR2 FQNNGV. CDR3 length: 16 amino acids. Between the trimmed V and J ends, which lost 1 base and 2 bases, there was a span of 13 bases. The CDR3 protein is CASSLVLGGSTDTQYF. The CDR3 bases are TGTGCCAGCAGCTTAGTATTAGGAGGGTCCACAGATACGCAGTATTTT. The entire variable domain, with the rest obtained from reference TRBV11-2 and TRBJ2-3, is as follows: EAGVAQSPRYKIIEKRQSVAFWCNPISGHATLYWYQQILGQGPKLLIQFQNNGVVDDSQLPKDRFSAERLKGVDSTLKIQPAKLEDSAVYLCASSLVLGGSTDTQYFGPGTRLTVL.